Following are 3 T cell receptor beta chains from one sample sequenced in a study of blood T cell repertoires in COVID-19. Generated by immunoSEQ multiplex PCR, the TCRdb table keeps only in-frame clones and is missing some. Of fewer than 200,000 clones listed, approximately 88% are singletons. Sequencing was done on a sample of peripheral blood. These receptors came from a woman of 80 years or more with active or convalescent COVID-19.

The chain is built from TRBV30 and TRBJ2-7; D is unresolved. Germline assignment: CDR1 GTSNPN and CDR2 SVGIG (reference sequence). This CDR3 is built from 12 residues. V gave up 5 bases and J gave up 2 bases, with 10 bases separating them. The CDR3 loop reads CAWGQTTYEQYF. The CDR3 nucleotides read TGTGCCTGGGGGCAGACAACCTACGAGCAGTACTTC.

The chain is built from TRBV5-1 and TRBJ1-3; no clear D gene. V was pared by 8 bases and J by 0 bases, with 9 bases between. Germline CDR1 SGHRS, CDR2 YFSETQ. CDR3 size: 13 residues. CDR3 sequence reads: CASTEGSGNTIYF. For the CDR3, the DNA is TGCGCCAGTACCGAGGGCTCTGGAAACACCATATATTTT.

The genes are TRBV7-9 and TRBJ2-5; TRBD2 matches 11 bases. This CDR3 region has 15 residues. CDR1 is SEHNR, CDR2 FQNEAQ, per germline (reference sequence). The J segment lost 5 bases and the V segment lost 5 bases, leaving 7 bases of the junction unmatched. CDR3 protein: CASSRSGGAYETQYF. CDR3 DNA: TGTGCCAGCAGCCGTAGCGGGGGGGCTTATGAGACCCAGTACTTC.